This entry features one TCR beta chain sequence. In the authors' methods: Amplifying reference gene primers gave estimates of nucleated cell counts. The table came from immunoSEQ multiplex PCR; TCRdb's copy has only in-frame clones and leaves some out. V and J calls and clone size are as listed in that table; D and trimming were resolved from the DNA. The table records about 160,000 clones, about 87% of them present only once. A Seattle source enrolled patients during active infection and followed them longitudinally. The record originates from a study of blood T cell repertoires in COVID-19. Study details: There were acute and convalescent COVID-19 samples, and they came from the United States, Italy and Spain. PBMCs, B-cell-depleted T cells, or T cells were the source of the cDNA or gDNA that made up the material.

The source is a woman in her seventies with COVID-19, enrolled during active disease. Sequencing was performed on peripheral blood.

The CDR3 DNA sequence: TGTGCCATCAGGCCGACTAGCGGGGGCGAACACTACAATGAGCAGTTCTTC. It encodes CAIRPTSGGEHYNEQFF. This chain uses TRBV10-3 with TRBJ2-1; 12 bases are a match to TRBD2. Looked up from germline, CDR1 is ENHRY and CDR2 is SYGVKD. The CDR3 covers 17 residues. J lost 3 bases, V lost 6 bases, and 9 bases had no gene match.